The next 5 T cell receptor beta chains were all read from a single sample in a study of T-cell memory formation after mild COVID-19. One entry per CDR3 protein, called by TCRdb with MiXCR from the 5' RACE reads. The sample yields roughly 110,000 distinct CDR3 sequences, approximately 22% seen once. Sample: PBMCs or a T cell subset sorted from them (not recorded which). The receptor set was obtained from a man between 18 and 29 years old who had mild COVID-19 (a few samples of this study predate the infection). Cell type and time point are not known.

This clonotype was observed a few times. This chain uses TRBV7-8 with TRBJ2-3; TRBD2 matches 8 bases. V was clipped by 6 bases and J by 1 base; unmatched bases: 9. Germline V CDR1 and CDR2: SGHVS, FQNEAQ. The CDR3 contains 16 residues. Here the CDR3 DNA reads TGTGCCAGCAGTTATGCGGGGGGACGGGGCACAGATACGCAGTATTTT. It codes for CASSYAGGRGTDTQYF.

This chain connects TRBV4-3 to TRBJ2-2, with unresolved D. Trimming stripped 1 base from V and 3 bases from J, with 9 bases between. The CDR3 sequence is 15 residues long. The V gene's germline CDR1 is LGHNA and CDR2 YSLEER. The CDR3 region has the DNA TGCGCCAGCAGCCAAGGATCTAGATACACCGGGGAGCTGTTTTTT. Its translation: CASSQGSRYTGELFF.

CDR3 region: CSVQDRAYEQYF. The CDR3 DNA reads as TGCAGCGTTCAGGACAGGGCCTACGAGCAGTACTTC. V gene TRBV29-1 combines with J gene TRBJ2-7, with 8 bases matching TRBD1. V was clipped by 5 bases and J by 2 bases; unmatched bases: 2. The V gene's germline CDR1 is SQVTM and CDR2 ANQGSEA. CDR3 length: 12 residues.

This clonotype has more than one count but fewer than ten. The rearrangement links TRBV6-4 to TRBJ2-7, with D perhaps given as TRBD1 or TRBD2 (6 bases each). This CDR3 has 13 amino acids. Germline lookup yields CDR1 MRHNA and CDR2 SNTAGT. Trimming shortened V by 6 bases and J by 5 bases, and 14 bases separated the two germline ends. The DNA for the CDR3 is TGTGCCAGCAGCCACCGGGGGCCCCACGAGCAGTACGTC. Its translation is CASSHRGPHEQYV.

This clonotype was detected only a few times. This rearrangement joins TRBV12-3 or TRBV12-4 to TRBJ2-2; the D gene is possibly TRBD1 (6 bases). V shed 6 bases and J shed 5 bases, with 16 bases lying between them. CDR3 size: 15 residues. The chain's CDR3 is CASSRSGQNTGELFF. CDR3 DNA: TGTGCCAGCAGCCGCAGCGGACAGAATACCGGGGAGCTGTTTTTT.